This passage covers 3 T cell receptor beta chains from one sample sequenced in a study of persistence of HIV-infected CD4 T cells. This was the immunoSEQ version 4 assay in survey mode. Profiling relied on immunoSEQ multiplex PCR, and the TCRdb table lists in-frame clones only, not all of them. Of about 47,000 clones in the sample, 80% to 95% are singletons; the top ten hold around 2%. This nonspecific control used anti-CD3/anti-CD28 bead stimulation of CD4+ T cells. CD4+ T cells upregulating both CD40 ligand and CD69 were sorted as responding cells. Antigens for these TCRs are unknown. The input for sequencing was CD4+ T cells sorted from PBMCs after 18-hour stimulation, taken from a patient who received antiretroviral therapy. Source of these receptors: an adult man with HIV who was CMV-seropositive.

V is TRBV27 and J is TRBJ1-2; TRBD1 aligns across 8 bases. J lost 3 bases, V lost 2 bases, and 8 bases had no gene match. This CDR3 comprises 16 residues. The germline V gene encodes CDR1 MNHEY and CDR2 SMNVEV (reference sequence). The CDR3: CASSLKFAGGYYGYTF. CDR3 DNA: TGTGCCAGCAGTTTAAAGTTTGCAGGGGGCTACTATGGCTACACCTTC.

V is TRBV7-2 and J is TRBJ2-7, with a tentative D call TRBD2 (5 bases). Per germline, CDR1 SGHTA and CDR2 FQGNSA. The ends were cut back, 3 bases at V and 5 bases at J, with 17 bases in the middle. This CDR3 is 15 amino acids long. CDR3 loop: CASSLDSRSQNEQYF. For the CDR3, the DNA is TGTGCCAGCAGCTTGGACTCACGTTCGCAAAACGAGCAGTACTTC.

The rearrangement joins TRBV20-1 to TRBJ2-7; 9 bases map to TRBD1. The CDR3 totals 11 residues. Germline V gene sequence: CDR1 DFQATT, CDR2 SNEGSKA (reference sequence). J was trimmed by 4 bases and V by 8 bases; bases with no gene match: 3. The CDR3 coding sequence is TGCAGTCCCGGACAGGGGTACGAGCAGTACTTC. This sequence encodes CSPGQGYEQYF.